This T cell receptor (beta chain) was captured by sequencing in a study of T cell responses to AZD1222 COVID-19 vaccine. Study-level results: Distributed over spike, vaccine-associated CD4 TCRs predominated at 160-218 and 743-854.

Germline loops: CDR1 MDHEN, CDR2 SYDVKM. The CDR3 sequence is 12 residues long. With 3 bases clipped from V and 12 bases from J, the junction kept 5 bases outside the gene matches. As for this clone: Its antigen is undetermined.

The table came from immunoSEQ multiplex PCR; TCRdb's copy has only in-frame clones and leaves some out. The sample contains 90,000 to 150,000 clones, 70% to 90% of which appear only once. The V gene is TRBV28, the J gene TRBJ1-5; 7 bases align to TRBD1. The sequences come from peripheral blood, collected on day 0 of AZD1222 vaccination. The TCR was taken from an adult in good health. The CDR3 spells CASSFQGGVQHF. CDR3 nucleotides: TGTGCCAGCAGTTTCCAGGGGGGGGTCCAGCATTTT.